The 15 T cell receptor beta chains given below trace back to one sample, sequenced in a study of blood T cell repertoires in COVID-19. Here immunoSEQ multiplex PCR was the method, and the copy in TCRdb shows in-frame clones only, minus some. The sample includes about 300,000 clones, about nine tenths seen only once; the top ten take roughly 2.3%. The sequenced sample consisted of peripheral blood. The receptors stem from a man aged 18 to 30 with active or convalescent COVID-19.

CDR3 region: CATSDPDRGLDGYTF. CDR3 bases: TGTGCCACCAGTGATCCGGACAGGGGATTGGATGGCTACACCTTC. The chain couples TRBV24-1 to TRBJ1-2; TRBD1 matches at 9 bases. The V segment lost 3 bases and the J segment 6 bases; nucleotides outside the gene matches: 7. CDR1 KGHDR and CDR2 SFDVKD come from the germline V gene. The CDR3 sequence is 15 residues long.

This chain uses TRBV5-5 with TRBJ2-5, with D tentatively TRBD2 (6 bases). This CDR3 has 13 amino acids. The V gene's germline CDR1 is SGHKS and CDR2 YYEKEE (reference sequence). V lost 3 bases and J lost 2, with 8 bases in between. The CDR3 is CASSSGVQETQYF. CDR3 in DNA: TGTGCCAGCAGCTCGGGAGTTCAAGAGACCCAGTACTTC.

J is TRBJ2-6 and V is TRBV14; D unclear. This CDR3 contains 17 residues. Germline V CDR1 and CDR2: SGHDN, FVKESK. Trimming pared 0 bases from V and 2 bases from J, leaving 11 bases between. CDR3: CASSQDLFLPGANVLTF. In nucleotides, the CDR3 is TGTGCCAGCAGCCAAGATTTATTTCTACCTGGGGCCAACGTCCTGACTTTC.

This chain connects TRBV27 to TRBJ2-1; 8 bases line up with TRBD2. J lost 8 bases, V lost 3 bases, and 12 bases had no gene match. Per germline, CDR1 MNHEY and CDR2 SMNVEV (reference sequence). The CDR3 is 16 amino acids. The CDR3 sequence is CASSFNWRGARDEQFF. The DNA of the CDR3 is TGTGCCAGCAGTTTTAACTGGCGGGGGGCCCGAGATGAGCAGTTCTTC.

The gene calls are TRBV6-5 and TRBJ1-2, with TRBD1 matching 7 bases. Germline trimming cut 4 bases from V and 4 bases from J; bases unmatched to any gene: 6. CDR3 length: 14 residues. Germline V lookup: CDR1 MNHEY, CDR2 SVGAGI. CDR3 in amino acids: CASSSPGQSYGYTF. In nucleotides, the CDR3 is TGTGCCAGCAGTTCACCGGGACAGAGCTATGGCTACACCTTC.

The chain couples TRBV20-1 to TRBJ1-3, with D possibly matching TRBD1 (5 bases). This CDR3 spans 16 amino acids. V was shortened by 3 bases and J by 1 base, with 16 bases between the two germline ends. Per the germline V gene, CDR1 is DFQATT and CDR2 is SNEGSKA (reference sequence). CDR3 residues: CSASRTKASSGNTIYF. The CDR3 DNA reads TGCAGTGCTAGTAGGACAAAGGCATCGTCTGGAAACACCATATATTTT.

The chain employs TRBV5-1 and TRBJ2-1, with 9 bases lining up with TRBD2. V shed 4 bases and J 4 bases; nucleotides not matched to a gene: 6. The CDR3 loop spans 15 amino acids. In germline, CDR1 is SGHRS, CDR2 YFSETQ. The CDR3 reads CASSPSGEPYNEQFF. The DNA of the CDR3 is TGCGCCAGCAGCCCTAGCGGGGAGCCTTACAATGAGCAGTTCTTC.

This chain links TRBV4-2 with TRBJ1-5, with D possibly being TRBD1 (5 bases). The V end was cut by 0 bases, the J end by 1 base, with 7 bases between. CDR1 and CDR2 from the germline V gene are LGHNA and YNFKEQ. This CDR3 is 15 amino acids long. CDR3 bases: TGTGCCAGCAGCCAAGAATGGGGCAGCAATCAGCCCCAGCATTTT. The encoded protein is CASSQEWGSNQPQHF.

The chain links TRBV11-2 to TRBJ2-7; 8 nucleotides agree with TRBD1. Trimming took 0 bases from V and 6 from J; bases not matched to a gene: 7. The CDR3 spans 15 residues. CDR1 is SGHAT and CDR2 is FQNNGV in the germline V gene. In nucleotides, the CDR3 is TGTGCCAGCAGCTTAGATCCGGACAGGGCCCGCGAGCAGTACTTC. Amino acid sequence: CASSLDPDRAREQYF. The full variable domain, in which reference TRBV11-2 and TRBJ2-7 provide the parts outside the CDR3, is EAGVAQSPRYKIIEKRQSVAFWCNPISGHATLYWYQQILGQGPKLLIQFQNNGVVDDSQLPKDRFSAERLKGVDSTLKIQPAKLEDSAVYLCASSLDPDRAREQYFGPGTRLTVT.

The chain combines TRBV30 with TRBJ2-7, with 8 bases matching TRBD2. Germline V gene lookup returns CDR1 GTSNPN and CDR2 SVGIG (reference sequence). J gave up 0 bases and V 5 bases, and 6 bases lay outside the gene matches. The CDR3 spans 14 residues. The CDR3 nucleotides read TGTGCCTGGGCAACAGCGGGAGCCTCCTACGAGCAGTACTTC. This gives the protein CAWATAGASYEQYF.

This chain links TRBV28 with TRBJ1-4, with a tentative D call TRBD1 (5 bases). CDR3 length: 17 amino acids. From germline, CDR1 is MDHEN and CDR2 SYDVKM. V was cut by 3 bases and J by 4 bases, with 18 bases left in between. CDR3 in amino acids: CASSFGGAGQLNEKLFF. The CDR3 coding sequence is TGTGCCAGCAGTTTTGGAGGGGCAGGTCAACTTAATGAAAAACTGTTTTTT.

V and J are TRBV7-8 and TRBJ2-4, with TRBD1 identical over 7 bases. With V trimmed by 4 bases and J by 8 bases, 20 bases remained unmatched. The CDR3 sequence is 18 residues long. Germline V gene lookup returns CDR1 SGHVS and CDR2 FQNEAQ. The CDR3 protein is CASSSSGYTGTEVHIQYF. The CDR3 DNA reads TGTGCCAGCAGCTCGTCCGGATATACCGGGACAGAAGTTCACATTCAGTACTTC.

The chain employs TRBV9 and TRBJ1-4; no clear D gene. Germline V gene sequence: CDR1 SGDLS, CDR2 YYNGEE. The V end lost 4 bases, the J end lost 10 bases, and 8 bases lay between the germline ends. CDR3 size: 11 residues. The CDR3 nucleotides are TGTGCCAGCAGCCCCCCGGGAAAACTGTTTTTT. It yields the protein CASSPPGKLFF.

The rearrangement joins TRBV24-1 to TRBJ1-4, with a possible D match to TRBD1 (5 bases). V was cut by 8 bases and J by 4 bases, with 40 bases left in between. The CDR3 runs 23 residues. Germline assignment: CDR1 KGHDR and CDR2 SFDVKD. The CDR3 reads CATTIIKPIRAWPNYSNNEKLFF. In nucleotides, the CDR3 is TGTGCCACCACCATTATCAAGCCTATCAGGGCGTGGCCGAATTACTCCAATAATGAAAAACTGTTTTTT.

The V and J genes are TRBV14 and TRBJ2-7, with D tentatively TRBD1 (7 bases). Germline CDR1 and CDR2: SGHDN and FVKESK. The ends were cut back, 4 bases at V and 8 bases at J, with 21 bases in the middle. This CDR3 spans 15 amino acids. Here the CDR3 DNA reads TGTGCCAGCAGCCTTTATAGAGGAGGGGGCATTAAGCAGTACTTC. Translating it yields CASSLYRGGGIKQYF.